This T cell receptor beta chain stems from a study of response to subunit inactivated influenza vaccine. TCRdb re-derived calls from the RT-PCR reads in MiXCR, one entry per CDR3 protein. The sample lists some 500,000 distinct CDR3 sequences, about 15% occurring once. Study results and caveats: That few new T cells are recruited by each seasonal influenza vaccination was the authors' suggestion.

CDR3 size: 14 residues. The V segment lost 5 bases and the J segment 4 bases; nucleotides outside the gene matches: 7. Details on this clonotype: Its antigen remains unknown.

The sequence was collected from a man between 45 and 75 years old who received an inactivated influenza vaccine. The material was CD4+ T cells sorted from PBMCs, obtained around 2 years after vaccination. This chain links TRBV12-3 or TRBV12-4 with TRBJ1-2; the match to TRBD1 covers 7 bases. CDR3: CASSHRGLLYGYTF. The CDR3 DNA reads as TGTGCCAGCAGTCACAGGGGTCTCCTCTATGGCTACACCTTC.